This is a list of T cell receptor beta chains from one sample in a study of regulatory T cells in long-lasting Graves disease. TCRdb independently ran MiXCR on the multiplex PCR reads; one entry per CDR3 protein. This sample yields about 340,000 distinct CDR3 sequences, of which around 20% are seen a single time; less than 30% belongs to the top ten. The source was peripheral blood mononuclear cells (PBMCs), collected when the disease was refractory, from a patient treated with antithyroid drugs. The receptors were gathered from a female donor with Graves disease. CDR3s include the opening cysteine and the closing phenylalanine or tryptophan. The D gene is left open where the match is weak. Expanded clones get a size class; other rows say once, few or many, or leave the size out.

V,D,J,size,CDR3,DNA
TRBV30,-,TRBJ1-6,-,CAWSVRQVLHF,TGTGCCTGGAGTGTACGGCAGGTCCTCCACTTT
TRBV27,-,TRBJ1-1,many,CASSFGGMNTEAFF,TGTGCCAGCAGTTTCGGGGGCATGAACACTGAAGCTTTCTTT
TRBV27,-,TRBJ1-1,few,CASSLHRNTEAFF,TGTGCCAGCAGTTTACACAGGAACACTGAAGCTTTCTTT
TRBV28,TRBD1,TRBJ1-2,few,CASSRTGEGYTF,TGTGCCAGCAGCAGGACAGGGGAGGGCTACACCTTC
TRBV28,TRBD2,TRBJ2-7,few,CASMASGKDEQYF,TGTGCCAGCATGGCTAGCGGGAAGGACGAGCAGTACTTC
TRBV5-1,-,TRBJ1-1,-,CASSFYRADGEAFF,TGCGCCAGCAGCTTTTACCGCGCTGACGGAGAAGCTTTCTTT
TRBV10-2,-,TRBJ1-2,-,CASSAMVRGVGGGYTF,TGCGCCAGCAGTGCAATGGTTCGGGGAGTGGGCGGAGGCTACACCTTC
TRBV20-1,TRBD2,TRBJ2-7,many,CSATSGNFYEQYF,TGCAGCGCCACTAGCGGGAATTTCTACGAGCAGTACTTC
TRBV2,TRBD1,TRBJ1-2,few,CASSPPGTGGHGYTF,TGTGCCAGCAGCCCCCCCGGGACAGGGGGCCATGGCTACACCTTC
TRBV19,-,TRBJ2-7,-,CASSIRATSSYEQYF,TGTGCCAGTAGTATAAGGGCGACCAGCTCCTACGAGCAGTACTTC
TRBV10-2,-,TRBJ1-2,many,CASMGWGDYGYTF,TGCGCCAGCATGGGATGGGGTGACTATGGCTACACCTTC
TRBV7-2,-,TRBJ1-4,few,CASSQASLAGPNEKLFF,TGCGCCAGCAGCCAAGCCTCCCTGGCGGGACCAAATGAAAAACTGTTTTTT
TRBV5-6,-,TRBJ1-2,many,CASSITTNYGYTF,TGTGCCAGCAGCATAACTACAAACTATGGCTACACCTTC
TRBV20-1,TRBD1,TRBJ2-7,-,CSALKPGQGIHEQYF,TGCAGTGCCCTTAAACCGGGACAGGGGATACACGAGCAGTACTTC
TRBV18,TRBD1,TRBJ2-2,-,CASSLRQGHGELFF,TGTGCCAGCTCACTACGACAGGGGCACGGGGAGCTGTTTTTT
TRBV11-2,-,TRBJ2-2,-,CASSLVAGFDTGELFF,TGTGCCAGCAGCTTAGTCGCCGGGTTCGACACCGGGGAGCTGTTTTTT
TRBV28,-,TRBJ2-5,many,CASSSARGKETQYF,TGTGCCAGCAGCTCCGCTCGGGGAAAAGAGACCCAGTACTTC
TRBV5-1,-,TRBJ1-6,few,CASSPILDGFRSPLHF,TGCGCCAGCAGCCCGATCTTAGACGGATTTCGTTCACCCCTCCACTTT
TRBV6-9,-,TRBJ1-1,-,CASSSQGGRTEAFF,TGTGCCAGCAGTTCCCAGGGAGGTCGGACTGAAGCTTTCTTT
TRBV30,-,TRBJ1-6,many,CAWSVQGVSPLHF,TGTGCCTGGAGTGTACAAGGGGTCTCACCCCTCCACTTT
TRBV18,-,TRBJ1-2,many,CASSPPIGTNYGYTF,TGTGCCAGCTCACCACCGATCGGGACCAACTATGGCTACACCTTC
TRBV12-3/TRBV12-4,TRBD2,TRBJ2-7,many,CASSLGGTGGYEQYF,TGTGCCAGCAGTTTGGGAGGGACTGGGGGCTACGAGCAGTACTTC
TRBV27,-,TRBJ1-4,many,CASSQTRGVLEKLFF,TGTGCCAGCAGCCAAACCCGGGGGGTATTAGAAAAACTGTTTTTT
TRBV3-1,TRBD2,TRBJ2-6,-,CASSHTGTSLSGANVLTF,TGTGCCAGCAGCCACACCGGGACTAGTCTCTCTGGGGCCAACGTCCTGACTTTC
TRBV28,TRBD2,TRBJ2-2,many,CASSLLGAGGFTGELFF,TGTGCCAGCAGTTTATTAGGTGCGGGAGGTTTCACCGGGGAGCTGTTTTTT
TRBV12-5,-,TRBJ2-2,few,CASTGGSGELFF,TGTGCTAGTACCGGCGGATCCGGGGAGCTGTTTTTT
TRBV6-1,-,TRBJ1-5,-,CASLQTPNQPQHF,TGTGCCAGCCTGCAGACCCCGAATCAGCCCCAGCATTTT
TRBV20-1,TRBD1,TRBJ2-5,-,CSAPAGDRGHETQYF,TGCAGTGCCCCCGCCGGGGACAGGGGGCATGAGACCCAGTACTTC
TRBV12-3/TRBV12-4,TRBD2,TRBJ2-5,many,CASRLQASGIQETQYF,TGTGCCAGCAGACTTCAAGCTAGCGGGATCCAAGAGACCCAGTACTTC
TRBV20-1,TRBD2,TRBJ2-7,-,CSATLAGVDEQYF,TGCAGTGCTACACTAGCGGGAGTTGACGAGCAGTACTTC
TRBV11-2,TRBD1,TRBJ2-7,few,CASSLKAGGSEQYF,TGTGCCAGCAGCCTTAAGGCAGGGGGCTCCGAGCAGTACTTC
TRBV7-2,-,TRBJ2-7,few,CASSLEWAAYEQYF,TGTGCCAGCAGCTTAGAATGGGCGGCTTACGAGCAGTACTTC
TRBV28,TRBD1,TRBJ2-5,many,CASSFSGGQETQYF,TGTGCCAGCAGTTTCTCAGGGGGCCAAGAGACCCAGTACTTC
TRBV6-6,-,TRBJ2-7,few,CASSYSSRQASYEQYF,TGTGCCAGCAGTTACTCGAGCAGGCAGGCGTCCTACGAGCAGTACTTC
TRBV7-2,-,TRBJ1-6,-,CASSLVPPARGGNSPLHF,TGTGCCAGCAGCTTAGTACCCCCCGCCAGGGGTGGGAATTCACCCCTCCACTTT
TRBV7-9,-,TRBJ2-7,-,CASSVAGTETYEQYF,TGTGCCAGCAGCGTCGCCGGGACCGAGACCTACGAGCAGTACTTC
TRBV3-1,-,TRBJ1-6,many,CASSQGGGGRISPLHF,TGTGCCAGCAGCCAAGGGGGGGGTGGGAGGATTTCACCCCTCCACTTT
TRBV9,-,TRBJ2-7,many,CASSVSGGEQYF,TGTGCCAGCAGCGTATCTGGGGGTGAGCAGTACTTC
TRBV10-3,-,TRBJ1-5,-,CATGTVSNQPQHF,TGTGCCACCGGGACGGTTAGCAATCAGCCCCAGCATTTT
TRBV6-1,-,TRBJ2-7,few,CASSSNRAYNYEQYF,TGTGCCAGCAGCTCAAACAGGGCTTATAACTACGAGCAGTACTTC
TRBV11-2,TRBD1,TRBJ2-4,many,CASSPGDRVAKNIQYF,TGTGCCAGCAGTCCAGGCGACAGGGTAGCCAAAAACATTCAGTACTTC
TRBV28,TRBD1,TRBJ1-5,many,CASRGQSWVPQHF,TGTGCCAGCAGGGGACAGAGCTGGGTGCCCCAGCATTTT
TRBV12-3/TRBV12-4,-,TRBJ2-2,many,CASSLQRNTGELFF,TGTGCCAGCAGCTTACAGAGGAACACCGGGGAGCTGTTTTTT
TRBV7-9,TRBD1,TRBJ2-5,many,CASSLDRSEETQYF,TGTGCCAGCAGCTTGGACAGGTCGGAAGAGACCCAGTACTTC
TRBV25-1,-,TRBJ1-2,-,CASSEYGTQNYGYTF,TGTGCCAGCAGTGAATACGGGACTCAGAACTATGGCTACACCTTC
TRBV30,TRBD1,TRBJ2-3,-,CAWRVTGTGDWDF,TGTGCCTGGAGGGTGACCGGGACAGGGGATTGGGATTTT
TRBV5-1,TRBD1,TRBJ2-5,once,CASSFDRVGETQYF,TGCGCCAGCAGCTTCGACAGGGTTGGGGAGACCCAGTACTTC
TRBV28,TRBD2,TRBJ2-7,-,CTSSLGTSGRGEQYF,TGTACCAGCAGTTTAGGTACTAGCGGGAGGGGCGAGCAGTATTTC